The 4 T cell receptor beta chains in this list originate from one sample, sequenced in a study of OX40 agonist ivuxolimab in advanced cancers. The assay was immunoSEQ multiplex PCR, and TCRdb's table has in-frame clones only and misses some. The profile shows over 95,000 clones, approximately 80% of them singletons. The material sequenced was CD4+ or CD8+ T cells sorted from blood, taken in a trial of the OX40 agonist ivuxolimab. The receptors shown here come from an adult with an advanced solid tumor such as melanoma, head and neck, liver or kidney cancer.

The CDR3: CASSPDQRSAYNEQFF. The CDR3 DNA sequence: TGCGCCAGCAGCCCGGACCAACGGAGCGCCTACAATGAGCAGTTCTTC. This sequence joins TRBV5-1 and TRBJ2-1; no reliable D call. Germline V gene data show CDR1 as SGHRS and CDR2 as YFSETQ. The ends were cut back, 4 bases at V and 2 bases at J, with 16 bases in the middle. The CDR3 consists of 16 residues.

The chain employs TRBV5-6 and TRBJ1-2, with 9 bases lining up with TRBD1. Trimming removed 0 bases from V and 2 bases from J; junction bases left unmatched: 8. Looked up from germline, CDR1 is SGHDT and CDR2 is YYEEEE. This CDR3 spans 17 amino acids. The CDR3 DNA is TGTGCCAGCAGCTTGGGGACAGGGGAAAGATTGAACTATGGCTACACCTTC. This codes for CASSLGTGERLNYGYTF.

CDR3 bases: TGTGCCAGCAGTGAAAGGGGGACAGCGACAATAGCCTTGAACACTGAAGCTTTCTTT. The encoded protein is CASSERGTATIALNTEAFF. This chain uses TRBV2 with TRBJ1-1; the match to TRBD1 covers 7 bases. CDR3 length equals 19 residues. The germline V gene encodes CDR1 SNHLY and CDR2 FYNNEI. The trim removed 2 bases at V and 0 bases at J, leaving 15 bases unmatched.

The genes are TRBV9 and TRBJ1-2; D gene ambiguous. Germline values: CDR1 SGDLS, CDR2 YYNGEE. The V gene lost 8 bases and the J gene lost 3 bases, with 8 bases spanning the gap. The CDR3 is made up of 11 amino acids. In DNA form, the CDR3 reads TGTGCCAGTAGGGCGGACTATGGCTACACCTTC. Translating it yields CASRADYGYTF.